This TCR beta chain came from a study of naive and memory T cell subsets. Separate alpha and beta amplification began at the second PCR step. Cells stained for CD3, CD4, CD8, CD45RA and CD27 were sorted into four subsets. Both TRBC1 and TRBC2 were covered by a beta constant-region primer of two equimolar oligonucleotides. Four rounds of PCR amplified the ligated cDNA using nested alpha and beta constant-region primers plus SP2. Ligation attached a single-stranded oligonucleotide with a 12-nucleotide UMI and the SP2 primer to the cDNA 3' end. TCRdb recomputed calls from the UMI-ligation and nested PCR reads with MiXCR, one row per CDR3 protein. The sample has more than 100,000 distinct CDR3 sequences, 35% to 45% seen once. With V trimmed by 3 bases and J by 7 bases, 7 bases remained unmatched. This CDR3 spans 15 amino acids. Germline V lookup: CDR1 SGHRS, CDR2 YFSETQ. Overall study findings and caveats: No ground truth validated the naive and memory repertoire findings.

In the case of this clonotype: Its antigen is still unknown.

The chain is built from TRBV5-1 and TRBJ2-7; the match to TRBD2 covers 13 bases. This sequence was found in a human donor in good health. Sample: central memory CD4+ T cells from blood. The CDR3 bases are TGCGCCAGCAGCTACGGACTAGCGGGAGTTGCTGAGCAGTACTTC. It yields the protein CASSYGLAGVAEQYF.